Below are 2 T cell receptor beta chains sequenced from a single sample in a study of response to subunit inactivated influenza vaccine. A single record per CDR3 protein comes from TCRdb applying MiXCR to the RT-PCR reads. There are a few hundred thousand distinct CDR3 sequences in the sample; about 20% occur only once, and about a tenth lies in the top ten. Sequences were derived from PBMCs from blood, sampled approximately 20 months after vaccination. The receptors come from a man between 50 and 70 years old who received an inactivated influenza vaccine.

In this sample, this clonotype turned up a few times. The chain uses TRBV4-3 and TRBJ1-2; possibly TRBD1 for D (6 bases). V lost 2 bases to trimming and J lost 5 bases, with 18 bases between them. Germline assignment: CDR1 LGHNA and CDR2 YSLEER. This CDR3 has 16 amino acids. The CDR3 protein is CASSQSLRRGEYGYTF. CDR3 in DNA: TGCGCCAGCAGCCAATCCCTAAGGAGGGGGGAGTATGGCTACACCTTC.

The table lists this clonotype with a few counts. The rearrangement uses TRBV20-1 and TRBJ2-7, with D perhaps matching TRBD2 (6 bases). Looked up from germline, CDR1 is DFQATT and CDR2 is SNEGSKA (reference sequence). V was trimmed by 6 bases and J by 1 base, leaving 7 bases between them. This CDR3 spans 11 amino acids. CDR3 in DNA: TGCAGTGCCGGGAGTTCCTACGAGCAGTACTTC. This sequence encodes CSAGSSYEQYF.